Sequencing of this T cell receptor beta chain was carried out in a study of human T cells and chemical hapten exposure. Background on the study: Recorded diagnoses among the mostly female patients were alopecia areata, totalis or universalis. Yields of TCR per sample differed, chiefly owing to small differences in pooled library volume. Study observations and caveats: Expanded TCRs showed more large CDR3 clusters than pre-sensitization or healthy control sets.

Time point noted: patch test 2, 6 weeks after DPC sensitization. The treatment is: therapeutic diphenylcyclopropenone sensitization with weekly scalp DPC. The donor pool consisted of alopecia patients aged 18 to 70 years, considered suitable for DPC. MiXCR, run by TCRdb on the RACE reads, gives a single entry per CDR3 protein. The sample contains roughly 92,000 distinct CDR3 sequences, roughly 10% of which appear only once. Germline values: CDR1 DFQATT, CDR2 SNEGSKA (reference sequence). The germline V and J ends were trimmed by 3 bases and 0 bases, with 11 bases remaining between them. CDR3 length: 14 amino acids. About this clonotype itself: Its antigen remains unidentified.

This TCR derives from a woman in her thirties or forties with alopecia areata. Some clones in this sample may be carry-over from other donors' samples. Sequencing was performed on whole blood, taken in connection with sensitization to the hapten diphenylcyclopropenone (DPC). The genes are TRBV20-1 and TRBJ1-2; unclear D gene. CDR3 in amino acids: CSASAGLSNYGYTF. For the CDR3, the DNA is TGCAGTGCTAGCGCGGGTCTCTCTAACTATGGCTACACCTTC.